The 11 T cell receptor beta chains below come from one sample, sequenced in a study of blood T cell repertoires in COVID-19. The method was immunoSEQ multiplex PCR; TCRdb's version includes in-frame clones alone and lacks a portion of them. The sample carries a few hundred thousand clones, 90% recorded once. The sequencing input was PBMCs or T cells enriched from blood (not recorded which). The source of these receptors is a woman between 18 and 29 years old with acute COVID-19.

This chain links TRBV7-8 with TRBJ2-7; 14 nucleotides match TRBD2. This CDR3 comprises 18 residues. CDR1 is SGHVS, CDR2 FQNEAQ, per germline. V gave up 4 bases and J gave up 1 base; unmatched junction bases: 9. The CDR3 DNA reads TGTGCCAGCAGCTCGGGACTAGCGGGAGTGGGAAGTTCCTACGAGCAGTACTTC. Amino acids: CASSSGLAGVGSSYEQYF. Drawing the rest from reference TRBV7-8 and TRBJ2-7, the complete variable domain is GAGVSQSPRYKVAKRGQDVALRCDPISGHVSLFWYQQALGQGPEFLTYFQNEAQLDKSGLPSDRFFAERPEGSVSTLKIQRTQQEDSAVYLCASSSGLAGVGSSYEQYFGPGTRLTVT.

V usage is TRBV29-1 and J usage is TRBJ2-2; TRBD1 matches at 9 bases. The CDR3 is 16 amino acids. The junction had 8 bases not matched to a gene; V was cut back by 1 base and J by 5 bases. The germline CDR1 and CDR2 sequences are SQVTM and ANQGSEA. The CDR3 DNA reads as TGCAGCGTTGAAGTGTGGACAGGGGAGGGGACCGGGGAGCTGTTTTTT. Residues: CSVEVWTGEGTGELFF.

The chain carries TRBV20-1 and TRBJ2-5; TRBD1 is a possible D gene (6 bases). V was cut by 3 bases and J by 3 bases, with 20 bases left in between. Germline V gene lookup returns CDR1 DFQATT and CDR2 SNEGSKA (reference sequence). The CDR3 contains 16 residues. CDR3 sequence reads: CSASRASWTEKETQYF. The CDR3 coding sequence is TGCAGTGCTAGTAGGGCTAGCTGGACAGAGAAAGAGACCCAGTACTTC.

V is TRBV15 and J is TRBJ2-7; possibly TRBD2 for D (5 bases). CDR1 and CDR2 from the germline V gene are LNHNV and YYDKDF (reference sequence). The CDR3 is made up of 15 amino acids. Trimming stripped 5 bases from V and 7 bases from J, with 21 bases between. CDR3 sequence reads: CATSFTTGIGREQYF. The CDR3 DNA reads as TGTGCCACCAGCTTCACGACGGGGATAGGGCGGGAGCAGTACTTC. The variable domain in full, with the rest retrieved from reference TRBV15 and TRBJ2-7, is DAMVIQNPRYQVTQFGKPVTLSCSQTLNHNVMYWYQQKSSQAPKLLFHYYDKDFNNEADTPDNFQSRRPNTSFCFLDIRSPGLGDTAMYLCATSFTTGIGREQYFGPGTRLTVT.

V is TRBV3-1 (or the pseudogene TRBV3-2) and J is TRBJ2-7, with 8 bases fitting TRBD2. CDR1 is LGHDT and CDR2 is YNNKEL in the germline V gene (reference sequence). The CDR3 contains 16 residues. Unmatched junction bases numbered 9, after V lost 0 bases and J lost 5 bases. The CDR3 is CASSQDGREGQDEQYF. The CDR3 region has the DNA TGTGCCAGCAGCCAAGATGGCCGGGAGGGCCAAGACGAGCAGTACTTC.

The rearrangement uses TRBV7-9 and TRBJ2-3, with 7 nucleotides matching TRBD2. V lost 5 bases and J lost 6; bases outside the gene matches: 8. CDR1 and CDR2 (germline): SEHNR, FQNEAQ (reference sequence). The CDR3 is made up of 14 amino acids. The CDR3, as DNA: TGTGCCAGCAGCCGAGGGGAGGGAGGTGATACGCAGTATTTT. Translation: CASSRGEGGDTQYF.

This chain uses TRBV4-1 with TRBJ2-7; TRBD2 might be the D (6 bases). The CDR3 consists of 14 residues. With 1 base removed from V and 4 bases from J, the gap between germline ends came to 11 bases. CDR1 is MGHRA, CDR2 YSYEKL, per germline. The DNA for the CDR3 is TGCGCCAGCAGCCAAGGGCCCGGGACTTACGAGCAGTACTTC. This sequence encodes CASSQGPGTYEQYF.

The V and J genes are TRBV25-1 and TRBJ1-2; a possible D gene is TRBD1 (5 bases). Trimming left V 8 bases short and J 4 bases short, with 11 bases between. This CDR3 contains 12 residues. Germline CDR1 MGHDK, CDR2 SYGVNS. This CDR3 is CASRAGGYGYTF. The DNA for the CDR3 is TGTGCCAGCCGGGCCGGGGGCTATGGCTACACCTTC.

The chain employs TRBV29-1 and TRBJ1-2; 8 bases line up with TRBD1. The CDR3 has 12 amino acids. The V gene end was trimmed by 7 bases and the J gene end by 2 bases; junction bases not matched to a gene: 3. Germline loops: CDR1 SQVTM, CDR2 ANQGSEA. DNA of the CDR3: TGCAGCGCTCGGACAGGGAACTATGGCTACACCTTC. Translation: CSARTGNYGYTF. Full variable domain (rest looked up from reference TRBV29-1 and TRBJ1-2): SAVISQKPSRDICQRGTSLTIQCQVDSQVTMMFWYRQQPGQSLTLIATANQGSEATYESGFVIDKFPISRPNLTFSTLTVSNMSPEDSSIYLCSARTGNYGYTFGSGTRLTVV.

The chain recombines TRBV25-1 with TRBJ2-1; TRBD2 matches 13 bases. The CDR3 consists of 17 residues. V shed 3 bases, J shed 0 bases, and the junction held 2 bases outside the gene matches. Germline V lookup: CDR1 MGHDK, CDR2 SYGVNS. CDR3 sequence reads: CASSDTSGRASYNEQFF. CDR3 nucleotides: TGTGCCAGCAGTGACACTAGCGGGAGGGCCTCCTACAATGAGCAGTTCTTC. Full variable domain (rest looked up from reference TRBV25-1 and TRBJ2-1): EADIYQTPRYLVIGTGKKITLECSQTMGHDKMYWYQQDPGMELHLIHYSYGVNSTEKGDLSSESTVSRIRTEHFPLTLESARPSHTSQYLCASSDTSGRASYNEQFFGPGTRLTVL.

The rearrangement links TRBV18 to TRBJ1-2, with 9 bases that match TRBD1. Per germline, CDR1 KGHSH and CDR2 LQKENI. The CDR3 sequence is 18 residues long. V dropped 2 bases and J dropped 3; count of bases not matched to a gene: 13. The CDR3 bases are TGTGCCAGCTCACCATCCCGATTGGTGACAGGGGGGGACTATGGCTACACCTTC. Translating gives CASSPSRLVTGGDYGYTF.